This T cell receptor beta chain was obtained from a study of T cell repertoires in cytomegalovirus infection. The CDR3 has 14 amino acids. CDR1 is SNHLY, CDR2 FYNNEI, per germline. V lost 10 bases to trimming and J lost 8 bases; unmatched junction nucleotides: 12. TCRdb processed the reads anew with MiXCR; each CDR3 protein has one entry. The sample lists some 150,000 distinct CDR3 sequences, around 30% occurring once. This clonotype has only a few counts. Its antigen remains unknown. The chain links TRBV2 to TRBJ2-1; 9 positions match TRBD1. The TCR comes from a human donor in good health (CMV status not recorded). Some clones in this sample may be carry-over from other donors' samples. The material sequenced was CD8+ T cells from cultured PBMCs, taken from culture after CMV antigen stimulation. This CDR3 reads CAMTGTGRLDEQFF. CDR3 bases: TGTGCCATGACCGGGACAGGGAGGTTGGATGAGCAGTTCTTC.